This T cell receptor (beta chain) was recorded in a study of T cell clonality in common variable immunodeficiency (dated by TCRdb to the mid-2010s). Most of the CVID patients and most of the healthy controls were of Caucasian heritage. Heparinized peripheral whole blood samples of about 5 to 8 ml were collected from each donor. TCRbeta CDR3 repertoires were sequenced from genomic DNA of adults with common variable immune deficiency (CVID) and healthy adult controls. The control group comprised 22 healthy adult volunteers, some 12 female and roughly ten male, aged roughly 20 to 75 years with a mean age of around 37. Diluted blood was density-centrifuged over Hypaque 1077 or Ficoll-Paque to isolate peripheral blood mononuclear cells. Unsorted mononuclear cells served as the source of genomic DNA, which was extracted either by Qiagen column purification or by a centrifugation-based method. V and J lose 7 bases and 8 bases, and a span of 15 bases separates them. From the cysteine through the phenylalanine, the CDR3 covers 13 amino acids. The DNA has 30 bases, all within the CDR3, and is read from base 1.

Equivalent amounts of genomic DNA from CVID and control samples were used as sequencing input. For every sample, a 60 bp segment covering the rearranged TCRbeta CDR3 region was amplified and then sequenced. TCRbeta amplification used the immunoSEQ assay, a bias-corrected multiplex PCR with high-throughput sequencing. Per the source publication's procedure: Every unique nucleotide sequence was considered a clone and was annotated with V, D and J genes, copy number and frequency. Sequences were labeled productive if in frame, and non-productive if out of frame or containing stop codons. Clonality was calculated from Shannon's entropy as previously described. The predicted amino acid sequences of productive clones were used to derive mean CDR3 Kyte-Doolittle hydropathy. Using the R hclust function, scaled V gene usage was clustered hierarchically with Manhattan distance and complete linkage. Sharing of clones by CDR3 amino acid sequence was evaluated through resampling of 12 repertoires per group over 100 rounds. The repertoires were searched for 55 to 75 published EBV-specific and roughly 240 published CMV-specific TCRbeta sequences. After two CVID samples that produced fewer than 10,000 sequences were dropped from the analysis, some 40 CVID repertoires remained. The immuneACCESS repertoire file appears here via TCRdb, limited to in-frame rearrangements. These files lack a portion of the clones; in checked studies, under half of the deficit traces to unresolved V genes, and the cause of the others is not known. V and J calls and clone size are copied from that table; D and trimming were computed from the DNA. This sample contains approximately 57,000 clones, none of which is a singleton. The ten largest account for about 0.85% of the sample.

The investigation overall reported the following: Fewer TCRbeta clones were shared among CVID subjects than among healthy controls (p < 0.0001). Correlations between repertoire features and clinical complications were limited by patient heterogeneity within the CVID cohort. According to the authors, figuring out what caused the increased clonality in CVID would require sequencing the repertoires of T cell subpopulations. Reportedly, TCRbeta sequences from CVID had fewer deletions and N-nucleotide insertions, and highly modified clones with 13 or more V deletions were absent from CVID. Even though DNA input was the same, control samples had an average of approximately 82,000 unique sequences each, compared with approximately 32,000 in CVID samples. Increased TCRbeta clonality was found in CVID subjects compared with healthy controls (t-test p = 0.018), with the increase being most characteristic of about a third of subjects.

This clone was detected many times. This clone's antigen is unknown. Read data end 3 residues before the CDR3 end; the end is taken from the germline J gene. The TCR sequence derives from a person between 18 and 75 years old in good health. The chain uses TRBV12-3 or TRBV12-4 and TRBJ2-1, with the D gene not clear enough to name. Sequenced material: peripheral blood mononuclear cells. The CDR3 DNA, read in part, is TGTGCCAGCACCTCCCCAGGTTTGTATGAG. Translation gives CASTSPGLYE. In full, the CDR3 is CASTSPGLYEQFF.